Presented here are 24 T cell receptor beta chains from one specimen sequenced in a study of T cell responses to AZD1222 COVID-19 vaccine. The assay was immunoSEQ multiplex PCR, and TCRdb's table has in-frame clones only and misses some. The sample shows over 110,000 clones, 75% to 90% of them seen only once. The sample was peripheral blood, taken on day 0 of AZD1222 vaccination. These receptor sequences come from an adult in good health.

This clone was seen a handful of times. This sequence joins TRBV19 and TRBJ1-2, with TRBD1 as a possible D gene (6 bases). The CDR3 extends over 12 amino acids. Deletions cut 8 bases from V and 5 bases from J, with 12 bases between. The germline CDR1 and CDR2 sequences are LNHDA and SQIVND (reference sequence). The CDR3 loop reads CASFRTDYGYTF. Written as DNA, the CDR3 is TGTGCCAGTTTTCGGACAGATTATGGCTACACCTTC.

The chain has TRBV6-5 and TRBJ2-5; either TRBD1 or TRBD2 may supply D (6 bases each). The V and J ends lost 3 bases and 3 bases respectively, with 14 bases between them. The CDR3 is 15 amino acids. Germline assignment: CDR1 MNHEY and CDR2 SVGAGI. The CDR3 nucleotides read TGTGCCAGCAGTTATTGGCGGGACACTGAAGAGACCCAGTACTTC. This encodes CASSYWRDTEETQYF.

This chain connects TRBV6-1 to TRBJ1-1, with D perhaps TRBD1 (6 bases). Looked up from germline, CDR1 is MNHNS and CDR2 is SASEGT. Deletions cut 3 bases from V and 2 bases from J, with 13 bases between. CDR3 length: 15 amino acids. CDR3 residues: CASSDRGKPNTEAFF. In DNA, the CDR3 is TGTGCCAGCAGTGACAGGGGAAAGCCTAACACTGAAGCTTTCTTT.

The count of this clone is one. V and J are TRBV4-1 and TRBJ2-7; the D gene is possibly TRBD2 (6 bases). The V gene lost 1 base and the J gene lost 6 bases, with 19 bases spanning the gap. This CDR3 spans 16 amino acids. The germline V gene has CDR1 MGHRA and CDR2 YSYEKL. CDR3 in amino acids: CASSQGTSGRLAEQYF. CDR3 coding DNA: TGCGCCAGCAGCCAAGGCACGTCAGGGAGGTTGGCCGAGCAGTACTTC.

The chain joins TRBV6-2 or TRBV6-3 to TRBJ2-7; either TRBD1 or TRBD2 may supply D (6 bases each). The germline CDR1 and CDR2 sequences are MNHEY and SVGEGT. V was clipped by 4 bases and J by 0 bases, with 10 bases between them. This CDR3 has 14 residues. CDR3 DNA: TGTGCCAGCAGTTGGGGGGCAAACTCCTACGAGCAGTACTTC. Its translation is CASSWGANSYEQYF.

The chain has TRBV28 and TRBJ2-1, with D hard to call. The germline V gene encodes CDR1 MDHEN and CDR2 SYDVKM. The CDR3 extends over 17 amino acids. The ends were cut back, 1 base at V and 0 bases at J, with 13 bases in the middle. This CDR3 is CASSLFRLLSSYNEQFF. CDR3 sequence (DNA): TGTGCCAGCAGTTTATTTCGTCTCTTGAGCTCCTACAATGAGCAGTTCTTC.

J is TRBJ1-6 and V is TRBV30, with D possibly being TRBD1 (5 bases). Germline lookup yields CDR1 GTSNPN and CDR2 SVGIG (reference sequence). The V end lost 0 bases, the J end lost 8 bases, and 11 bases lay between the germline ends. This CDR3 spans 14 amino acids. The DNA of the CDR3 is TGTGCCTGGAGTGTAGGGGATTGGGATTCACCCCTCCACTTT. It is translated as CAWSVGDWDSPLHF. Based on the CDR3 plus reference TRBV30 and TRBJ1-6, the full variable domain is SQTIHQWPATLVQPVGSPLSLECTVEGTSNPNLYWYRQAAGRGLQLLFYSVGIGQISSEVPQNLSASRPQDRQFILSSKKLLLSDSGFYLCAWSVGDWDSPLHFGNGTRLTVT.

J is TRBJ1-2 and V is TRBV25-1; D is perhaps TRBD1 (5 bases). The CDR3 runs to 13 residues. Germline lookup yields CDR1 MGHDK and CDR2 SYGVNS. V was cut by 8 bases and J by 8 bases, with 18 bases left in between. CDR3 protein: CASSGTAENGYTF. In DNA, the CDR3 is TGTGCCAGCTCAGGGACCGCCGAGAACGGCTACACCTTC.

The chain combines TRBV30 with TRBJ2-7, with a weak D call TRBD2 (6 bases). CDR3 length: 11 amino acids. CDR1 GTSNPN and CDR2 SVGIG come from the germline V gene (reference sequence). The V end lost 5 bases, the J end lost 3 bases, and 8 bases lay between the germline ends. The CDR3 protein is CAWGTFYEQYF. The CDR3 DNA sequence: TGTGCCTGGGGGACTTTCTACGAGCAGTACTTC.

This rearrangement joins TRBV5-1 to TRBJ2-6, with D possibly TRBD1 on 6 matching bases. The CDR3 is 16 amino acids. CDR1 and CDR2 from the germline V gene are SGHRS and YFSETQ. The V and J ends lost 4 bases and 2 bases respectively, with 13 bases between them. This chain's CDR3 is CASSVTGITGANVLTF. CDR3 bases: TGCGCCAGCAGCGTTACAGGGATTACTGGGGCCAACGTCCTGACTTTC.

The chain's CDR3 is CASSLSEHYGYTF. In nucleotides, the CDR3 is TGTGCCAGCAGCTTATCGGAACACTATGGCTACACCTTC. This chain links TRBV7-2 with TRBJ1-2; D not certain. The CDR3 runs to 13 residues. The germline CDR1 and CDR2 sequences are SGHTA and FQGNSA. Trimming removed 2 bases at V and 3 bases at J, with 7 bases between. Drawing the rest from reference TRBV7-2 and TRBJ1-2, the complete variable domain is GAGVSQSPSNKVTEKGKDVELRCDPISGHTALYWYRQSLGQGLEFLIYFQGNSAPDKSGLPSDRFSAERTGGSVSTLTIQRTQQEDSAVYLCASSLSEHYGYTFGSGTRLTVV.

The CDR3 here is CASGTPQTYGYTF. The CDR3 region has the DNA TGTGCCAGCGGTACACCCCAAACCTATGGCTACACCTTC. This chain links TRBV28 with TRBJ1-2; D ambiguous. CDR3 length: 13 amino acids. V was shortened by 8 bases and J by 4 bases, with 14 bases between the two germline ends. Germline V lookup: CDR1 MDHEN, CDR2 SYDVKM.

The rearrangement links TRBV3-1 (or the pseudogene TRBV3-2) to TRBJ1-3; D ambiguous. In germline, CDR1 is LGHDT, CDR2 YNNKEL (reference sequence). Deletions cut 4 bases from V and 0 bases from J, with 4 bases between. The CDR3 is made up of 13 amino acids. The CDR3 protein is CASSPNSGNTIYF. The CDR3 DNA sequence: TGTGCCAGCAGCCCAAACTCTGGAAACACCATATATTTT.

The chain joins TRBV9 to TRBJ1-6; 8 bases are a match to TRBD1. In germline, CDR1 is SGDLS, CDR2 YYNGEE. The CDR3 covers 14 residues. Trimming took 0 bases from V and 9 from J; bases not matched to a gene: 2. The CDR3 DNA follows: TGTGCCAGCAGCGTAGACAGGGGGTCTTCACCCCTCCACTTT. Its translation: CASSVDRGSSPLHF.

The genes are TRBV4-1 and TRBJ2-7; perhaps TRBD1 as D (7 bases). V lost 3 bases to trimming and J lost 6 bases, with 12 bases between them. This CDR3 is 13 amino acids long. Germline V gene data show CDR1 as MGHRA and CDR2 as YSYEKL. CDR3 residues: CASSQRGQREQYF. The CDR3 region has the DNA TGCGCCAGCAGCCAGCGGGGACAGCGCGAGCAGTACTTC.

Here the CDR3 reads CASSLGHANTEAFF. Written as DNA, the CDR3 is TGTGCCAGCAGCTTAGGGCACGCGAACACTGAAGCTTTCTTT. The chain carries TRBV7-8 and TRBJ1-1; D gene unclear. CDR3 length equals 14 residues. Germline V gene sequence: CDR1 SGHVS, CDR2 FQNEAQ. Trimming stripped 1 base from V and 1 base from J, with 7 bases between.

This chain links TRBV7-2 with TRBJ2-7, with 10 nucleotides matching TRBD2. V was pared by 2 bases and J by 7 bases, with 11 bases of the junction left unmatched. CDR1 is SGHTA, CDR2 FQGNSA, per germline. The CDR3 covers 16 residues. This CDR3 is CASSLSLAGGLGEQYF. CDR3 coding DNA: TGTGCCAGCAGCTTATCTTTAGCGGGGGGACTTGGGGAGCAGTACTTC.

In this sample, this clone turned up a few times. CDR3: CASSPEGKDYEQYF. CDR3 nucleotides: TGTGCCAGCAGTCCGGAGGGGAAGGATTACGAGCAGTACTTC. The genes are TRBV2 and TRBJ2-7; D possibly corresponds to TRBD2 (6 bases). Germline assignment: CDR1 SNHLY and CDR2 FYNNEI. Trimming stripped 5 bases from V and 4 bases from J, with 15 bases between. There are 14 residues in the CDR3.

The chain employs TRBV28 and TRBJ2-7, with 8 nucleotides matching TRBD2. The trim removed 7 bases at V and 6 bases at J, leaving 11 bases unmatched. CDR3 length: 14 residues. Germline CDR1 is MDHEN and CDR2 is SYDVKM. The CDR3 region has the DNA TGTGCCAGCATTCTAGGGACTAGTCGGGGCGAGCAGTACTTC. Encoded protein: CASILGTSRGEQYF.

The J gene is TRBJ2-5, the V gene TRBV6-5; 9 positions match TRBD1. The junction had 6 bases not matched to a gene; V was cut back by 7 bases and J by 0 bases. The CDR3 totals 15 residues. Germline lookup yields CDR1 MNHEY and CDR2 SVGAGI. CDR3 DNA sequence: TGTGCCAGCAAAAGACAGGGGGGGTACCAAGAGACCCAGTACTTC. Residues: CASKRQGGYQETQYF.

V and J are TRBV29-1 and TRBJ2-2; 7 bases fit TRBD1. Germline CDR1 reads SQVTM; CDR2 reads ANQGSEA. With V trimmed by 7 bases and J by 5 bases, 10 bases remained unmatched. This CDR3 is built from 14 residues. The CDR3 nucleotides are TGCAGCGCCCAGGGGACAGTCCGAACCGGGGAGCTGTTTTTT. Translation gives CSAQGTVRTGELFF.

The chain combines TRBV7-9 with TRBJ2-1; 7 nucleotides align to TRBD2. There are 14 residues in the CDR3. Germline V gene sequence: CDR1 SEHNR, CDR2 FQNEAQ (reference sequence). After removal of 6 bases from V and 5 bases from J, the junction contained 7 bases not matched to a gene. CDR3 region: CASRPWRENNEQFF. The CDR3 DNA is TGTGCCAGCAGACCCTGGCGGGAGAACAATGAGCAGTTCTTC.

The chain uses TRBV2 and TRBJ1-2, with 8 positions matching TRBD1. From germline, CDR1 is SNHLY and CDR2 FYNNEI. The V and J ends lost 4 bases and 8 bases, in that order; junction bases with no gene match: 12. CDR3 length: 15 residues. The CDR3 loop is CASSAHGQGHFGYTF. DNA of the CDR3: TGTGCCAGCAGTGCACACGGACAGGGCCATTTCGGCTACACCTTC.

This chain links TRBV18 with TRBJ1-4, with 9 bases matching TRBD1. Germline CDR1 reads KGHSH; CDR2 reads LQKENI. The V gene end was trimmed by 2 bases and the J gene end by 5 bases; junction bases not matched to a gene: 3. The CDR3 contains 15 residues. In nucleotides, the CDR3 is TGTGCCAGCTCACCAAAACAGGGGGCGAATGAAAAACTGTTTTTT. Residues: CASSPKQGANEKLFF.